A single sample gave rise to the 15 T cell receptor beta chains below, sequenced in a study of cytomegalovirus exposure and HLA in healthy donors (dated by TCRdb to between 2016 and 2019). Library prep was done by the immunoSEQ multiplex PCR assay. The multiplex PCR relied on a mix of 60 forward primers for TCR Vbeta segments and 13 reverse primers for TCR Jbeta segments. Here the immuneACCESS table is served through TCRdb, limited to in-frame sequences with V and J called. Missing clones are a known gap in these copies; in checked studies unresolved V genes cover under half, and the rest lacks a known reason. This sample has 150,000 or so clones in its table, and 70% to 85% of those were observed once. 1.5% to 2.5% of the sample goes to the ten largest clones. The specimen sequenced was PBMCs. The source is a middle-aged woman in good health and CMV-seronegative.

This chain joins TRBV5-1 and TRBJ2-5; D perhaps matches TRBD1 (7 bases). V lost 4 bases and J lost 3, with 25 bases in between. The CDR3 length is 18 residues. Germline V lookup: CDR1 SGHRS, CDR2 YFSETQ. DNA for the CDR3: TGCGCCAGCAGCCAGGACAGGCCGGTGGGGGGAATTGAAGAGACCCAGTACTTC. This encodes CASSQDRPVGGIEETQYF.

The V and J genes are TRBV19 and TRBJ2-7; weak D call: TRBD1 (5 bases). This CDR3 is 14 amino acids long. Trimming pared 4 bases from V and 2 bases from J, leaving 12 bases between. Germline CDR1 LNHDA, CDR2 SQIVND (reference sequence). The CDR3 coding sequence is TGTGCCAGTAGTAGTCAGCAGGGCACCTACGAGCAGTACTTC. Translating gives CASSSQQGTYEQYF.

In DNA, the CDR3 is TGTGCCAGCAGTGAGTTGATCTACAGGGTTGGGGATGAGCAGTTCTTC. Protein product: CASSELIYRVGDEQFF. The rearrangement links TRBV6-1 to TRBJ2-1, with D maybe TRBD1 (6 bases). CDR1 and CDR2 (germline): MNHNS, SASEGT. Trimming took off 3 bases at V and 8 bases at J, with 20 bases between the two ends. This CDR3 comprises 16 residues.

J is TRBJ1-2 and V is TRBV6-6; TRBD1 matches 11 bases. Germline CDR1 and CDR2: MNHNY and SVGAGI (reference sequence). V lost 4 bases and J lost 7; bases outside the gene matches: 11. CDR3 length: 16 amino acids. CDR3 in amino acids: CASSSRTGGVFIGYTF. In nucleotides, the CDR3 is TGTGCCAGCAGTTCAAGGACAGGGGGCGTATTTATTGGCTACACCTTC.

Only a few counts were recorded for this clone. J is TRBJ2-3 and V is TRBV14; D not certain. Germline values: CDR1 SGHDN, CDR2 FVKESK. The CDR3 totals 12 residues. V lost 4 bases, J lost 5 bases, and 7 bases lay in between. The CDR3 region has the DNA TGTGCCAGCAGCCCCACGGGAGATACGCAGTATTTT. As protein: CASSPTGDTQYF.

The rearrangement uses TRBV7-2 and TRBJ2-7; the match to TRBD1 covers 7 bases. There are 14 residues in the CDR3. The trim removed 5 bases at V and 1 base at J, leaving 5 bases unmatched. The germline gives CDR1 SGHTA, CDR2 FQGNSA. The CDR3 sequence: CASSTGQRSYEQYF. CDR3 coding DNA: TGTGCCAGCAGCACGGGACAGAGATCCTACGAGCAGTACTTC.

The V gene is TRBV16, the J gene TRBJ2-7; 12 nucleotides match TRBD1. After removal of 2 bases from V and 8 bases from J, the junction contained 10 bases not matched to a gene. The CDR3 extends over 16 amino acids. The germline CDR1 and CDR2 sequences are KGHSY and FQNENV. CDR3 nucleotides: TGTGCCAGCAGCCAACAGCCGGGACAGGGGGCTACGAAGCAGTACTTC. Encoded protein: CASSQQPGQGATKQYF.

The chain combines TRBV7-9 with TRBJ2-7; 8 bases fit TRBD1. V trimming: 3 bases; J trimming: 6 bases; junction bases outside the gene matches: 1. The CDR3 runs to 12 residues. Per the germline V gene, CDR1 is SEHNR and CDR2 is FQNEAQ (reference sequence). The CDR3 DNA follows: TGTGCCAGCAGCTTTGGACAGGGCGAGCAGTACTTC. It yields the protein CASSFGQGEQYF. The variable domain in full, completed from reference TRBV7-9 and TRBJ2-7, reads DTGVSQNPRHKITKRGQNVTFRCDPISEHNRLYWYRQTLGQGPEFLTYFQNEAQLEKSRLLSDRFSAERPKGSFSTLEIQRTEQGDSAMYLCASSFGQGEQYFGPGTRLTVT.

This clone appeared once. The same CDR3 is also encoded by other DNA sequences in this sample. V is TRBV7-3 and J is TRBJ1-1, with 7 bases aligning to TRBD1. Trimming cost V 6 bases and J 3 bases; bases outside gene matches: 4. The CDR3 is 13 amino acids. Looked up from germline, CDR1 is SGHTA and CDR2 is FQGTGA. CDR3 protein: CASSRQGDTEAFF. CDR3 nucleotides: TGTGCCAGCAGTCGACAGGGTGACACTGAAGCTTTCTTT.

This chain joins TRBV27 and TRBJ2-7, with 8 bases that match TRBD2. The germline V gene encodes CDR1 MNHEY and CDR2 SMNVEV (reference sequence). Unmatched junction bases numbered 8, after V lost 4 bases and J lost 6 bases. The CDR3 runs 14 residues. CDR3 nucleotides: TGTGCCAGCAGTTACGACGGGGGGGCCGGCGAGCAGTACTTC. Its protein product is CASSYDGGAGEQYF.

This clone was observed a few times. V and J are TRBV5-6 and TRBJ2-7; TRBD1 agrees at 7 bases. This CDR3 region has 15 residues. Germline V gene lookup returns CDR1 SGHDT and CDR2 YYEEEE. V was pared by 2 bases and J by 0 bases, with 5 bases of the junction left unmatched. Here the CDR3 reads CASSFTGESSYEQYF. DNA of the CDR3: TGTGCCAGCAGCTTCACAGGGGAGAGCTCCTACGAGCAGTACTTC. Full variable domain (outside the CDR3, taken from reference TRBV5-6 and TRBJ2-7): DAGVTQSPTHLIKTRGQQVTLRCSPKSGHDTVSWYQQALGQGPQFIFQYYEEEERQRGNFPDRFSGHQFPNYSSELNVNALLLGDSALYLCASSFTGESSYEQYFGPGTRLTVT.

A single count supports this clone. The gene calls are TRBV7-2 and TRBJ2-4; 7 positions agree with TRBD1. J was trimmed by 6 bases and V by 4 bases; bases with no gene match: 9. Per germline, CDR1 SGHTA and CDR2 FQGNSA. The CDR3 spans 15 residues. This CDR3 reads CASSSRQGKLNIQYF. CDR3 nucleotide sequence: TGTGCCAGCAGCTCCCGACAGGGAAAGTTAAACATTCAGTACTTC.

This CDR3 is CASSRGGGLETQYF. The CDR3 nucleotides are TGTGCCAGCTCCCGGGGGGGCGGCCTAGAGACCCAGTACTTC. V gene TRBV7-3 combines with J gene TRBJ2-5, with 8 bases that match TRBD2. Germline values: CDR1 SGHTA, CDR2 FQGTGA. The CDR3 covers 14 residues. J lost 4 bases, V lost 8 bases, and 9 bases had no gene match.

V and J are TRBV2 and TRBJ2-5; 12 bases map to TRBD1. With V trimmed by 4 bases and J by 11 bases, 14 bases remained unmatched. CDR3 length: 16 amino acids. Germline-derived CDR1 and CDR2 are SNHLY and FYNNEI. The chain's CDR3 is CASSANGDRGLSKQYF. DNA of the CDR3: TGTGCCAGCAGTGCCAACGGGGACAGGGGGCTTTCTAAGCAGTACTTC.

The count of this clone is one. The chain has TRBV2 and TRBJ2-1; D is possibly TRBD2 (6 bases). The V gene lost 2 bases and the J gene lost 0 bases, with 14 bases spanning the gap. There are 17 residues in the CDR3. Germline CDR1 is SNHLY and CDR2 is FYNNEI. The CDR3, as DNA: TGTGCCAGCAGTGAATGGGCAGGGAGGAGCTCCTACAATGAGCAGTTCTTC. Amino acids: CASSEWAGRSSYNEQFF.